This T cell receptor beta chain was recorded in a study of blood T cell repertoires in COVID-19. Study-level information: Some COVID-19 samples were acute and others convalescent; all came from the United States, Italy and Spain. PBMCs, B-cell-depleted T cells, or T cells provided the cDNA or gDNA that made up the material.

V gave up 3 bases and J gave up 0 bases, with 10 bases separating them. This CDR3 has 15 residues. The germline V gene encodes CDR1 KGHSH and CDR2 LQKENI. In the original analysis: Amplified reference gene primers provided the basis for estimating nucleated cell counts. Clones were sequenced by immunoSEQ multiplex PCR, and TCRdb holds only the in-frame ones, with some missing. V and J calls and clone size come straight from that table; D and trimming were deduced from the DNA. Of 200,000 to 250,000 clones listed, roughly 87% were seen once; the top ten hold approximately 12%. Sequenced input: peripheral blood. The receptor was isolated from a young woman who had recovered from COVID-19. The chain combines TRBV18 with TRBJ2-3; D is perhaps TRBD1 (6 bases). DNA for the CDR3: TGTGCCAGCTCACCGAACAGGGCTAGCACAGATACGCAGTATTTT. It translates to CASSPNRASTDTQYF.